This T cell receptor beta chain was documented in a study of blood T cell repertoires in COVID-19. The overall study: Collection of acute and convalescent COVID-19 samples took place in the United States, Italy and Spain.

TCRdb keeps only in-frame clones here, not all; method: immunoSEQ multiplex PCR. The sample contains about 170,000 clones, 89% of which appear only once. Germline V CDR1 and CDR2: LGHDT, YNNKEL (reference sequence). The CDR3 has 14 residues. V was clipped by 1 base and J by 4 bases; unmatched bases: 3. J is TRBJ1-2 and V is TRBV3-1 (or the pseudogene TRBV3-2); 7 nucleotides agree with TRBD1. Sequenced material: PBMCs or T cells enriched from blood (not recorded which). This receptor was taken from a young woman who had recovered from COVID-19. CDR3 coding DNA: TGTGCCAGCAGCCAAGGATGGGACAGCTATGGCTACACCTTC. This gives the protein CASSQGWDSYGYTF.